What follows are 18 T cell receptor beta chains derived from one specimen sequenced in a study of shared clonotypes between healthy human individuals. Clones were read by immunoSEQ multiplex PCR, and TCRdb kept only the in-frame ones, dropping some. The table records approximately 500,000 clones, about four fifths of them present only once. The sample comprised PBMCs. Receptors originate from a woman aged 40 to 49 in good health. Some clones in this sample may be carry-over from other donors' samples.

This clone has only one observation. The CDR3 is CASSLGQGFAYEQYF. The CDR3 coding sequence is TGTGCCAGCAGCTTAGGACAGGGATTCGCCTACGAGCAGTACTTC. The chain joins TRBV7-2 to TRBJ2-7; 7 bases match TRBD1. Germline V lookup: CDR1 SGHTA, CDR2 FQGNSA. The CDR3 has 15 amino acids. V was clipped by 1 base and J by 2 bases; unmatched bases: 5.

The rearrangement links TRBV21-1 to TRBJ2-6; TRBD2, the table's D call, lacks a check against the DNA. TRBV21-1 is termed a pseudogene. There are 16 residues in the CDR3. The CDR3: CASSSQSSSGANVLTF. The CDR3 region has the DNA TGTGCCAGCAGCAGTCAATCTAGCTCTGGGGCCAACGTCCTGACTTTC.

The chain carries TRBV6-5 and TRBJ1-5; D call uncertain. The CDR3 is 15 residues long. Germline CDR1 MNHEY, CDR2 SVGAGI. Trimming removed 0 bases at V and 6 bases at J, with 12 bases between. CDR3: CASSYSIGIGQPQHF. The CDR3 nucleotides read TGTGCCAGCAGTTACTCGATAGGGATAGGTCAGCCCCAGCATTTT.

This sequence joins TRBV18 and TRBJ2-2; D is uncertain. Germline lookup yields CDR1 KGHSH and CDR2 LQKENI. Trimming cost V 6 bases and J 1 base, with 9 bases left between them. CDR3 size: 14 residues. CDR3 region: CASSVDLNTGELFF. The CDR3 coding sequence is TGTGCCAGCTCTGTAGACCTGAACACCGGGGAGCTGTTTTTT.

This clone was counted between two and nine times. The V call is TRBV5-4, the J call TRBJ2-1; 7 bases match TRBD2. The CDR3 runs to 13 residues. Trimming cost V 4 bases and J 8 bases; bases outside gene matches: 6. Germline V lookup: CDR1 SGHNT, CDR2 YYREEE (reference sequence). In DNA form, the CDR3 reads TGTGCCAGCAGCGTCCGGGGGGTGGATGAGCAGTTCTTC. It yields the protein CASSVRGVDEQFF.

The chain uses TRBV28 and TRBJ2-2; possibly TRBD2 for D (6 bases). V was trimmed by 8 bases and J by 5 bases, leaving 12 bases between them. The CDR3 spans 13 residues. Germline V gene sequence: CDR1 MDHEN, CDR2 SYDVKM. The CDR3 is CASGGTVTGELFF. The DNA of the CDR3 is TGTGCCAGCGGGGGGACGGTGACCGGGGAGCTGTTTTTT.

The gene calls are TRBV28 and TRBJ2-3; TRBD2 aligns across 9 bases. CDR3 length: 16 amino acids. Germline values: CDR1 MDHEN, CDR2 SYDVKM. The junction had 14 bases not matched to a gene; V was cut back by 4 bases and J by 9 bases. This CDR3 reads CASSSMGSGRKLTQYF. In DNA form, the CDR3 reads TGTGCCAGCAGTTCAATGGGTAGCGGGAGAAAGCTCACGCAGTATTTT.

CDR3 coding DNA: TGTGCCAGCTGTAGACAGGCGAACACTGAAGCTTTCTTT. Translated: CASCRQANTEAFF. The gene calls are TRBV7-9 and TRBJ1-1; D perhaps matches TRBD1 (6 bases). The CDR3 is made up of 13 amino acids. CDR1 is SEHNR and CDR2 is FQNEAQ in the germline V gene (reference sequence). With 8 bases removed from V and 1 base from J, the gap between germline ends came to 11 bases.

The chain carries TRBV10-2 and TRBJ2-6; 7 nucleotides match TRBD1. V shed 7 bases and J 0 bases; nucleotides not matched to a gene: 9. CDR1 and CDR2 (germline): WSHSY, SAAADI. The CDR3 has 17 residues. DNA of the CDR3: TGCGCCAGCAAGGTCGGCAGGGGGAGCTCTGGGGCCAACGTCCTGACTTTC. Translated, it gives CASKVGRGSSGANVLTF.

The chain is built from TRBV5-1 and TRBJ2-5; D not certain. The assigned J gene may be wrong: the sequence end matches TRBJ2-7 better. This CDR3 is built from 14 residues. Germline V gives CDR1 SGHRS, CDR2 YFSETQ. The CDR3 DNA is TGCGCCAGCAGCTTCGGCGAAACCACCTACGAGCAGTACTTC. It yields the protein CASSFGETTYEQYF.

V usage is TRBV7-2 and J usage is TRBJ2-7; 9 bases fit TRBD2. The CDR3 length is 15 residues. V lost 1 base to trimming and J lost 3 bases; unmatched junction nucleotides: 4. The germline CDR1 and CDR2 sequences are SGHTA and FQGNSA. In DNA, the CDR3 is TGTGCCAGCAGCTTAGTAGCGACTAGCGGCTACGAGCAGTACTTC. Amino acids: CASSLVATSGYEQYF.

The rearrangement uses TRBV6-4 and TRBJ2-2; D remains ambiguous. CDR3 size: 13 residues. Between the trimmed V and J ends, which lost 6 bases and 7 bases, there was a span of 12 bases. Germline values: CDR1 MRHNA, CDR2 SNTAGT. The CDR3 sequence: CASSPESGGELFF. CDR3 DNA sequence: TGTGCCAGCAGCCCCGAGAGTGGCGGGGAGCTGTTTTTT.

This rearrangement joins TRBV30 to TRBJ1-2; unclear D gene. Germline CDR1 reads GTSNPN; CDR2 reads SVGIG (reference sequence). V lost 2 bases and J 8 bases, leaving 9 bases between the germline ends. The CDR3 is 11 amino acids. The CDR3 is CAWSSRLGYTF. In DNA form, the CDR3 reads TGTGCCTGGAGTTCACGTTTAGGCTACACCTTC.

The chain is built from TRBV11-2 and TRBJ2-7; the match to TRBD2 covers 10 bases. The CDR3 runs to 13 residues. V was pared by 5 bases and J by 7 bases, with 5 bases of the junction left unmatched. Germline V CDR1 and CDR2: SGHAT, FQNNGV. CDR3 nucleotide sequence: TGTGCCAGCAGCCCTGGACTAGCGGTGGAGCAGTACTTC. This translates into CASSPGLAVEQYF.

This sequence joins TRBV11-1 and TRBJ2-7, with 8 bases fitting TRBD1. The CDR3 is made up of 15 amino acids. The trim removed 4 bases at V and 9 bases at J, leaving 14 bases unmatched. Germline CDR1 is SGHAT and CDR2 is FQDESV (reference sequence). The CDR3 DNA is TGTGCCAGCAGCTCAGTACAGGGGGGCCCTGAATGGCAGTACTTC. Its protein product is CASSSVQGGPEWQYF.

The chain combines TRBV28 with TRBJ1-1, with D hard to call. The CDR3 has 17 residues. Trimming took off 6 bases at V and 1 base at J, with 21 bases between the two ends. Germline V gene data show CDR1 as MDHEN and CDR2 as SYDVKM. The DNA of the CDR3 is TGTGCCAGCAGCATTAGGCGTTGGAAGTCACAGAACACTGAAGCTTTCTTT. It is translated as CASSIRRWKSQNTEAFF.

V gene TRBV13 combines with J gene TRBJ2-7; TRBD2 aligns across 10 bases. The CDR3 is made up of 14 amino acids. The trim removed 3 bases at V and 6 bases at J, leaving 5 bases unmatched. Germline CDR1 reads PRHDT; CDR2 reads FYEKMQ (reference sequence). CDR3 loop: CASSFGSGRVEQYF. The CDR3 coding sequence is TGTGCCAGCAGCTTCGGCAGCGGGAGGGTCGAGCAGTACTTC.

The chain recombines TRBV6-5 with TRBJ2-2; 11 bases map to TRBD2. CDR3 length: 16 amino acids. Germline assignment: CDR1 MNHEY and CDR2 SVGAGI. With V trimmed by 4 bases and J by 1 base, 2 bases remained unmatched. CDR3 loop: CASSLLAGGNTGELFF. DNA of the CDR3: TGTGCCAGCAGTTTGCTAGCGGGGGGGAACACCGGGGAGCTGTTTTTT.